This T cell receptor (beta chain) was captured in a study of T-cell reconstitution after alpha-beta-depleted transplantation in children. This clonotype was picked up a small number of times. A library of TCRbeta sequences, prepared with unique molecular identifiers, was generated. TCRdb processed the PCR reads anew with MiXCR; each CDR3 protein has one entry. The sample holds 500,000 or so distinct CDR3 sequences, approximately 32% seen once. Sequencing was performed on PBMCs from the stem cell graft donor, taken from the stem cell graft. This clonotype was sampled from a human donor who donated a stem cell graft to a child with aplastic anemia.

This CDR3 reads CASSGRMNTEAFF. In DNA, the CDR3 is TGTGCCAGCAGTGGGAGAATGAACACTGAAGCTTTCTTT. The rearrangement uses TRBV12-3 or TRBV12-4 and TRBJ1-1; D uncertain. The ends were cut back, 5 bases at V and 0 bases at J, with 7 bases in the middle. The CDR3 contains 13 residues.